This T cell receptor beta chain was sequenced in a study of sequential checkpoint blockade in melanoma. Looking at the study overall: Arm A got nivolumab then ipilimumab; arm B the reverse, 1:1. Maintenance nivolumab came after either treatment sequence.

Stated treatment: randomized to nivolumab then ipilimumab (arm A) or the reverse (arm B). Sorted cells were live CD3+CD8+, lacking CD19 and CD56, from PBMCs. CDR3 size: 16 residues. V shed 0 bases and J 4 bases; nucleotides not matched to a gene: 5. CDR1 and CDR2 (germline): LGHNA, YSLEER. Clones were read by immunoSEQ multiplex PCR, and TCRdb kept only the in-frame ones, dropping some. The sample includes around 41,000 clones, 86% of them seen just once. As to this clone: The sample has other DNA sequences that encode this CDR3 too.

V gene TRBV4-3 combines with J gene TRBJ2-1; 8 bases match TRBD1. This TCR was recovered from a human donor with melanoma. The starting material was CD8+ T cells sorted from blood (inferred from file names), obtained from a patient given nivolumab and ipilimumab in sequence. DNA for the CDR3: TGCGCCAGCAGCCAAGATCTATGGACAGGGTACAATGAGCAGTTCTTC. Its translation is CASSQDLWTGYNEQFF.